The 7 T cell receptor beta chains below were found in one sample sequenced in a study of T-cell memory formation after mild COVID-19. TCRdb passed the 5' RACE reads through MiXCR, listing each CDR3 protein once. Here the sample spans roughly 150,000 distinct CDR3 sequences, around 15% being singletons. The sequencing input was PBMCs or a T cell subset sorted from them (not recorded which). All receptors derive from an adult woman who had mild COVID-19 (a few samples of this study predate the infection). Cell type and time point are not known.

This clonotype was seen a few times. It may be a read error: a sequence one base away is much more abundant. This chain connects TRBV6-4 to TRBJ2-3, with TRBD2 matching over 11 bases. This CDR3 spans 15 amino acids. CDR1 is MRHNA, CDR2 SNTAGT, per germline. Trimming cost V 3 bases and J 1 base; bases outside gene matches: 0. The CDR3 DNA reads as TGTGCCAGCAGTGAGACTAGCGGGGGCACAGATACGCAGTATTTT. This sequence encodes CASSETSGGTDTQYF.

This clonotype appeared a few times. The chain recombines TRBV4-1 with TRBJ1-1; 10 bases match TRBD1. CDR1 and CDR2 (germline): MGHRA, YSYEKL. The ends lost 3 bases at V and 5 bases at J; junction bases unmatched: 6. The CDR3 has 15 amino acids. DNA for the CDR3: TGCGCCAGCAGCCACATACCGGGACAGGGGACTGAAGCTTTCTTT. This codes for CASSHIPGQGTEAFF.

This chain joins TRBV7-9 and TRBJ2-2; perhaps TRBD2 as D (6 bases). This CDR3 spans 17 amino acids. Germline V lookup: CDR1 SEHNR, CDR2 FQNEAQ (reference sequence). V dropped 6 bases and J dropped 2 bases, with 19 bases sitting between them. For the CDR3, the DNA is TGTGCCAGCAGGGTCGTCGGGCTAGCGACCAACACCGGGGAGCTGTTTTTT. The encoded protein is CASRVVGLATNTGELFF.

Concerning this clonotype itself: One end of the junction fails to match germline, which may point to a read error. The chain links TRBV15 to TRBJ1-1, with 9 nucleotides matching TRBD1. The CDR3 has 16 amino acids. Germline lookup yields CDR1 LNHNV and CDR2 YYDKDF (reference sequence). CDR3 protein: CATSRDRDRVNTEAFF. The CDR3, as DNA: TGTGCCACCAGCAGAGACCGGGACAGGGTGAACACTGAAGCTTTCTTC.

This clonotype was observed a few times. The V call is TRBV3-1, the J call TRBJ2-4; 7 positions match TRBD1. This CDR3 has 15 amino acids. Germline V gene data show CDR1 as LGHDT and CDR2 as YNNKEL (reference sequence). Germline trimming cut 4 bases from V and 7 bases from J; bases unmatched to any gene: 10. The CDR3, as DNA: TGTGCCAGCAGCCGACAGGGAGTGGGATCCAACATTCAGTACTTC. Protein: CASSRQGVGSNIQYF. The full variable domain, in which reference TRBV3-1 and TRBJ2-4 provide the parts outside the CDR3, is DTAVSQTPKYLVTQMGNDKSIKCEQNLGHDTMYWYKQDSKKFLKIMFSYNNKELIINETVPNRFSPKSPDKAHLNLHINSLELGDSAVYFCASSRQGVGSNIQYFGAGTRLSVL.

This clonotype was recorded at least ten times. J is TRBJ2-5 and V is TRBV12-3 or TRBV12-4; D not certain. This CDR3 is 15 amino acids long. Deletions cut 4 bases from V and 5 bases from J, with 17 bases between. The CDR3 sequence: CASSSAQQAKETQYF. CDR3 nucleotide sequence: TGTGCCAGCAGTTCTGCTCAGCAAGCGAAGGAGACCCAGTACTTC.

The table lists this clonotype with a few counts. The CDR3 sequence: CSVATSGWSYNEQFF. In nucleotides, the CDR3 is TGCAGCGTCGCGACTAGCGGTTGGAGTTACAATGAGCAGTTCTTC. V gene TRBV29-1 combines with J gene TRBJ2-1; 9 bases are a match to TRBD2. The germline V gene encodes CDR1 SQVTM and CDR2 ANQGSEA. The CDR3 is 15 residues long. J was trimmed by 4 bases and V by 6 bases; bases with no gene match: 10.